The 24 T cell receptor beta chains listed next were all sequenced from one sample in a study of cytomegalovirus exposure and HLA in healthy donors. A multiplex PCR was run with 60 Vbeta primers and 13 Jbeta primers. Generated by immunoSEQ multiplex PCR, the TCRdb table keeps only in-frame clones and is missing some. Counted here are around 99,000 clones, approximately 63% occurring once; the ten biggest clones make up roughly 6%. The sequenced sample consisted of PBMCs. All receptors come from a woman in her thirties in good health and CMV-seronegative.

The chain uses TRBV10-3 and TRBJ1-5; the match to TRBD1 covers 12 bases. V was clipped by 5 bases and J by 4 bases; unmatched bases: 6. Looked up from germline, CDR1 is ENHRY and CDR2 is SYGVKD. This CDR3 region has 16 residues. The CDR3 DNA reads as TGTGCCATCAGTCTGTCGGGACAGGGGGCGAATCAGCCCCAGCATTTT. Its translation is CAISLSGQGANQPQHF.

The chain couples TRBV5-1 to TRBJ2-3; tentatively, D is TRBD2 (6 bases). This CDR3 comprises 18 residues. The germline gives CDR1 SGHRS, CDR2 YFSETQ. The germline V and J ends were trimmed by 0 bases and 2 bases, with 19 bases remaining between them. The CDR3 loop is CASSLGPHGGVDTDTQYF. The CDR3 DNA reads TGCGCCAGCAGCTTGGGCCCGCATGGAGGGGTCGACACAGATACGCAGTATTTT.

The chain is built from TRBV4-1 and TRBJ2-3; 7 bases are shared with TRBD2. The CDR3 is made up of 16 amino acids. Trimming took 1 base from V and 6 from J; bases not matched to a gene: 10. Germline-derived CDR1 and CDR2 are MGHRA and YSYEKL. The CDR3 sequence is CASSQGPGLGGDTQYF. CDR3 coding DNA: TGCGCCAGCAGCCAAGGCCCGGGACTGGGGGGGGATACGCAGTATTTT.

This clone was counted a few times. V usage is TRBV30 and J usage is TRBJ1-5; tentative D call: TRBD1 (5 bases). CDR1 is GTSNPN and CDR2 is SVGIG in the germline V gene (reference sequence). The CDR3 runs 14 residues. With 0 bases removed from V and 3 bases from J, the gap between germline ends came to 9 bases. CDR3 in DNA: TGTGCCTGGAGTGTTGGAGGGGACAATCAGCCCCAGCATTTT. Its translation is CAWSVGGDNQPQHF.

V is TRBV5-1 and J is TRBJ1-3, with D uncertain. The CDR3 runs 15 residues. V was clipped by 0 bases and J by 3 bases, with 10 bases between them. CDR1 and CDR2 from the germline V gene are SGHRS and YFSETQ. The CDR3 nucleotides read TGCGCCAGCAGCTTGGGGCCCCCTTATGGAAACACCATATATTTT. This gives the protein CASSLGPPYGNTIYF.

This clone has a single count. The chain joins TRBV7-2 to TRBJ2-5; TRBD1 agrees at 7 bases. Losses at the gene ends were 4 bases for V and 6 bases for J; bases not matched to a gene: 8. The germline V gene encodes CDR1 SGHTA and CDR2 FQGNSA. The CDR3 spans 14 residues. CDR3 DNA sequence: TGTGCCAGCAGCTGGGGGACAGTATCGAAGACCCAGTACTTC. This translates into CASSWGTVSKTQYF.

The chain employs TRBV28 and TRBJ2-3; 8 nucleotides match TRBD2. There are 15 residues in the CDR3. V lost 2 bases to trimming and J lost 2 bases; unmatched junction nucleotides: 3. Germline V gene sequence: CDR1 MDHEN, CDR2 SYDVKM. CDR3 nucleotide sequence: TGTGCCAGCAGTTTAGTAGCGGGACCCACAGATACGCAGTATTTT. Its translation is CASSLVAGPTDTQYF.

V usage is TRBV10-3 and J usage is TRBJ1-2; TRBD1 agrees at 9 bases. V lost 5 bases to trimming and J lost 2 bases; unmatched junction nucleotides: 3. This CDR3 contains 14 residues. Germline V gene sequence: CDR1 ENHRY, CDR2 SYGVKD. CDR3 sequence: CAISPGQGNYGYTF. The CDR3 nucleotides read TGTGCCATCAGTCCGGGACAGGGCAACTATGGCTACACCTTC.

The J gene is TRBJ2-7, the V gene TRBV28; 7 bases align to TRBD1. From germline, CDR1 is MDHEN and CDR2 SYDVKM. V dropped 6 bases and J dropped 2; count of bases not matched to a gene: 4. The CDR3 runs 13 residues. This chain's CDR3 is CASRTGVPYEQYF. The CDR3 DNA is TGTGCCAGCAGAACAGGGGTCCCCTACGAGCAGTACTTC.

The V gene is TRBV2, the J gene TRBJ2-3; TRBD1 agrees at 8 bases. This CDR3 region has 15 residues. Trimming removed 6 bases from V and 2 bases from J; junction bases left unmatched: 7. Per germline, CDR1 SNHLY and CDR2 FYNNEI. The CDR3 protein is CASRMTGANTDTQYF. The CDR3 bases are TGTGCCAGCAGGATGACAGGGGCAAACACAGATACGCAGTATTTT.

The chain employs TRBV2 and TRBJ2-1; 9 bases agree with TRBD2. The CDR3 spans 15 residues. J was trimmed by 13 bases and V by 1 base; bases with no gene match: 11. Germline CDR1 and CDR2: SNHLY and FYNNEI. The CDR3 bases are TGTGCCAGCAGTGAAGTTGCGGGGGGGCTCATCGGCCAGTTCTTC. Amino acids: CASSEVAGGLIGQFF.

V is TRBV5-1 and J is TRBJ2-2; 9 bases are shared with TRBD1. The CDR3 covers 15 residues. In germline, CDR1 is SGHRS, CDR2 YFSETQ. V shed 4 bases and J 7 bases; nucleotides not matched to a gene: 8. CDR3 region: CASSPGTGPGGELFF. CDR3 DNA: TGCGCCAGCAGCCCGGGGACAGGGCCGGGCGGGGAGCTGTTTTTT.

A few counts support this clone. The chain couples TRBV10-1 to TRBJ2-1, with 8 bases lining up with TRBD1. Germline V gives CDR1 WNHNN, CDR2 SYGVQD (reference sequence). J lost 4 bases, V lost 4 bases, and 3 bases had no gene match. This CDR3 comprises 14 residues. Here the CDR3 DNA reads TGCGCCAGCAGTGGTGGACAGGGTTACAATGAGCAGTTCTTC. Its protein product is CASSGGQGYNEQFF.

This clone was recorded a few times. V gene TRBV7-2 combines with J gene TRBJ2-1; TRBD2 agrees at 9 bases. CDR1 is SGHTA, CDR2 FQGNSA, per germline. The CDR3 totals 16 residues. V trimming: 2 bases; J trimming: 5 bases; junction bases outside the gene matches: 7. CDR3 in amino acids: CASSLPLAGGHNEQFF. For the CDR3, the DNA is TGTGCCAGCAGCTTACCCCTGGCGGGAGGGCACAATGAGCAGTTCTTC.

This chain uses TRBV27 with TRBJ2-7, with a tentative D call TRBD2 (6 bases). Trimming pared 6 bases from V and 4 bases from J, leaving 16 bases between. Germline V CDR1 and CDR2: MNHEY, SMNVEV (reference sequence). The CDR3 spans 14 residues. The CDR3 is CASRQAGLGYEQYF. DNA for the CDR3: TGTGCCAGCAGACAAGCGGGCCTCGGGTACGAGCAGTACTTC.

The chain links TRBV10-3 to TRBJ1-2; D may be TRBD1 (6 bases). The CDR3 extends over 13 amino acids. Germline V gives CDR1 ENHRY, CDR2 SYGVKD. V was shortened by 6 bases and J by 0 bases, with 8 bases between the two germline ends. CDR3 sequence (DNA): TGTGCCATCAGCCGGACAGCTAACTATGGCTACACCTTC. It encodes CAISRTANYGYTF.

The V call is TRBV2, the J call TRBJ2-1; 8 nucleotides match TRBD2. The V gene's germline CDR1 is SNHLY and CDR2 FYNNEI. The CDR3 totals 14 residues. V dropped 6 bases and J dropped 7; count of bases not matched to a gene: 8. The CDR3 here is CASRVGGAGNEQFF. For the CDR3, the DNA is TGTGCCAGCAGAGTCGGGGGGGCCGGGAATGAGCAGTTCTTC. Drawing the rest from reference TRBV2 and TRBJ2-1, the complete variable domain is EPEVTQTPSHQVTQMGQEVILRCVPISNHLYFYWYRQILGQKVEFLVSFYNNEISEKSEIFDDQFSVERPDGSNFTLKIRSTKLEDSAMYFCASRVGGAGNEQFFGPGTRLTVL.

This chain uses TRBV5-6 with TRBJ1-1, with 7 bases matching TRBD1. The CDR3 contains 16 residues. The J segment lost 4 bases and the V segment lost 3 bases, leaving 12 bases of the junction unmatched. The germline V gene encodes CDR1 SGHDT and CDR2 YYEEEE. The CDR3 reads CASSSSTGPRGTEAFF. CDR3 nucleotides: TGTGCCAGCAGCTCTTCGACAGGGCCAAGGGGCACTGAAGCTTTCTTT.

This clone showed up just a few times. The V and J genes are TRBV5-1 and TRBJ2-7; 7 nucleotides agree with TRBD2. The CDR3 is 17 amino acids. With 3 bases clipped from V and 5 bases from J, the junction kept 17 bases outside the gene matches. Germline CDR1 and CDR2: SGHRS and YFSETQ. CDR3 region: CASSSDPSGLVKDEQYF. The CDR3 DNA reads as TGCGCCAGCAGCTCTGACCCCAGTGGACTAGTCAAGGACGAGCAGTACTTC.

The chain joins TRBV27 to TRBJ1-2; the D is unclear. The germline CDR1 and CDR2 sequences are MNHEY and SMNVEV (reference sequence). Trimming took off 5 bases at V and 8 bases at J, with 15 bases between the two ends. The CDR3 covers 13 residues. CDR3 DNA: TGTGCCAGCAGTCCGACCTTCCGGGTGGGCTACACCTTC. It is translated as CASSPTFRVGYTF.

The chain recombines TRBV29-1 with TRBJ2-3; D might be TRBD1 (6 bases). This CDR3 region has 13 residues. V was shortened by 6 bases and J by 0 bases, with 10 bases between the two germline ends. CDR1 SQVTM and CDR2 ANQGSEA come from the germline V gene. CDR3 nucleotides: TGCAGCGTCGGGACAACGAGCACAGATACGCAGTATTTT. Amino acid sequence: CSVGTTSTDTQYF.

The chain combines TRBV7-8 with TRBJ2-1; weak D call: TRBD2 (7 bases). The germline V and J ends were trimmed by 5 bases and 5 bases, with 16 bases remaining between them. The CDR3 sequence is 15 residues long. In germline, CDR1 is SGHVS, CDR2 FQNEAQ. The CDR3 is CASSPLRGGHNEQFF. The CDR3 DNA reads TGTGCCAGCAGCCCTTTGAGGGGGGGTCACAATGAGCAGTTCTTC.

The V and J genes are TRBV11-2 and TRBJ1-4, with 7 bases matching TRBD1. V lost 5 bases and J lost 8; bases outside the gene matches: 11. The CDR3 covers 15 residues. Germline V gene data show CDR1 as SGHAT and CDR2 as FQNNGV. CDR3 loop: CASSAYRGLREKLFF. The DNA for the CDR3 is TGTGCCAGCAGCGCCTACAGGGGCTTAAGGGAAAAACTGTTTTTT.

This chain links TRBV29-1 with TRBJ1-4; 11 bases are a match to TRBD1. The CDR3 totals 13 residues. Germline V CDR1 and CDR2: SQVTM, ANQGSEA. The junction had 5 bases not matched to a gene; V was cut back by 6 bases and J by 8 bases. CDR3 loop: CSVKDRGREKLFF. In DNA, the CDR3 is TGCAGCGTCAAGGACAGGGGGCGGGAAAAACTGTTTTTT. The whole variable domain, remainder taken from reference TRBV29-1 and TRBJ1-4, is SAVISQKPSRDICQRGTSLTIQCQVDSQVTMMFWYRQQPGQSLTLIATANQGSEATYESGFVIDKFPISRPNLTFSTLTVSNMSPEDSSIYLCSVKDRGREKLFFGSGTQLSVL.